This T cell receptor (beta chain) is from a study of identifying expanded T cells in peripheral blood. This CDR3 is built from 13 residues. The ends were cut back, 5 bases at V and 7 bases at J, with 14 bases in the middle. In germline, CDR1 is SGHTA, CDR2 FQGNSA. The assay was immunoSEQ multiplex PCR, and TCRdb's table has in-frame clones only and misses some. This table holds about 100,000 clones, more than 70% found once. Material: blood. The chain couples TRBV7-2 to TRBJ1-2; no firm D call. This receptor was obtained from a person aged 18 to 69 in good health. The CDR3 bases are TGTGCCAGCAGCATCGGACGGGATGTTGGCTACACCTTC. Residues: CASSIGRDVGYTF.